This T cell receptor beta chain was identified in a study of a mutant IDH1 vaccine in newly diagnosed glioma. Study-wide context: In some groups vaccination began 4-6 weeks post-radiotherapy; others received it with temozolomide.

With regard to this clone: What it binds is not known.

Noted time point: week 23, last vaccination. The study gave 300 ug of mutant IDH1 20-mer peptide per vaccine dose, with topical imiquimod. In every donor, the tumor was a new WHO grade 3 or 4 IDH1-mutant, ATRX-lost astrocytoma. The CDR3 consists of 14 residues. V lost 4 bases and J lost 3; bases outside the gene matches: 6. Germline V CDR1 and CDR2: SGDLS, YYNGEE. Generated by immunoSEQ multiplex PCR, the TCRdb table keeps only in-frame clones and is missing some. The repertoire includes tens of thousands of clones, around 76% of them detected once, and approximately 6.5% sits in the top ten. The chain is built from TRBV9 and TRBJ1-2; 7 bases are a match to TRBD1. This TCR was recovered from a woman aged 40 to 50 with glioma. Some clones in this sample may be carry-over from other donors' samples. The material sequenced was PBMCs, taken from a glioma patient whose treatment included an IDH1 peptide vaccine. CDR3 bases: TGTGCCAGCAGCTCTACCACAGGGGACTATGGCTACACCTTC. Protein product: CASSSTTGDYGYTF. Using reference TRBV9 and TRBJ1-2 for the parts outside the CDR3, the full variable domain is DSGVTQTPKHLITATGQRVTLRCSPRSGDLSVYWYQQSLDQGLQFLIQYYNGEERAKGNILERFSAQQFPDLHSELNLSSLELGDSALYFCASSSTTGDYGYTFGSGTRLTVV.